This T cell receptor beta chain was identified in a study of sequential checkpoint blockade in melanoma. This table comes from immunoSEQ multiplex PCR, and its TCRdb copy is limited to in-frame clones, with some not included. The sample has around 20,000 clones; about four fifths are singletons. The V gene's germline CDR1 is LNHDA and CDR2 SQIVND (reference sequence). Trimming took off 4 bases at V and 4 bases at J, with 16 bases between the two ends. The CDR3 consists of 15 residues. Only one count was recorded for this clone. As to treatment: randomized to nivolumab then ipilimumab (arm A) or the reverse (arm B).

The chain uses TRBV19 and TRBJ1-1; perhaps TRBD1 as D (6 bases). This material consisted of CD8+ T cells sorted from blood (inferred from file names), taken from a patient given nivolumab and ipilimumab in sequence. The receptor comes from a human donor with melanoma. CDR3 nucleotide sequence: TGTGCCAGTAGTACTGACAGGCTTCTCTTCACTGAAGCTTTCTTT. Protein sequence: CASSTDRLLFTEAFF.